This T cell receptor (beta chain) appears in the sequencing data of a study of blood T cell repertoires in COVID-19 (dated by TCRdb to 2018 to 2021). Background for the entire study: Samples covering the acute and convalescent phases of COVID-19 were provided by collaborators in the United States, Italy and Spain. The material from the prospective study consisted of cDNA or gDNA derived from T cells, B-cell-depleted T cells, or PBMCs. Deeply sampled blood TCRbeta repertoires from subjects exposed to, actively infected with, or recovered from COVID-19 were included in the dataset. A freely available public database, intended as a resource for researchers studying the immune response to SARS-CoV-2, is where the repertoires were released. Samples were obtained from the ongoing ImmuneRACE study (first 160 participants) and from over a thousand subjects provided by 6 global collaborators. Sample metadata almost always included a de-identified subject ID, COVID-19 status, age in years and sex. Where available, HLA class I and class II types were taken from metadata supplied by the sample provider and were not determined by assay-based typing. What the work shows at the level of the full study, not this receptor alone: The amount of clinical and demographic metadata varied by source and participant and was provided uncurated.

CDR1 KGHSH and CDR2 LQKENI are derived from the germline V gene. From the cysteine up to the phenylalanine, the CDR3 has a length of 15 residues. The kept DNA is CDR3 alone, 45 bases in frame from the first base. The junction shows trimming of 8 bases on V and 5 bases on J, plus 21 bases between the germline ends. The immunoSEQ Assay, a bias-controlled multiplex PCR, was used to amplify TCRbeta CDR3 regions from genomic DNA. The original methods were these. Nucleated cell counts per sample were estimated from amplification of reference gene primers within the assay. To quantify the absolute abundance of each unique TCRbeta CDR3 rearrangement, sequence reads were collapsed and filtered. For each sample, productive Simpson clonality was calculated as the square root of Simpson's diversity index across productive rearrangements. Imported from immuneACCESS, the table was reduced by TCRdb to in-frame sequences with V and J called. These copies leave out some clones; in studies compared against another copy, an unresolved V gene accounts for under half, and the cause of the remainder is not known. The V and J calls and the clone size are those of that table, but D and trimming were determined from the DNA. In all, the sample holds tens of thousands of clones, and more than 90% of those were seen once. 4% to 5.5% of the sample is held by the ten biggest clonotypes.

With regard to this clone: Its antigen is unknown. Within one base of it there is no much larger clone, and no base qualities were kept.

Whole blood was collected in K2EDTA tubes by collaborating institutions according to the institutions' own protocols. For TCRbeta analysis, collaborator samples were shipped as frozen whole blood, as isolated PBMCs, or as DNA extracted from either sample type. The rearrangement combines TRBV18 with TRBJ1-1; TRBD1 is possibly the D segment (6 matching bases). The sequence was collected from a human donor with active COVID-19. The donor label of this sample is uncertain. The sample was peripheral blood. The bases are TGTGCCAGCATGACCGCTGGCGGAGGACAGACTGAAGCTTTCTTT. Its protein reads: CASMTAGGGQTEAFF.